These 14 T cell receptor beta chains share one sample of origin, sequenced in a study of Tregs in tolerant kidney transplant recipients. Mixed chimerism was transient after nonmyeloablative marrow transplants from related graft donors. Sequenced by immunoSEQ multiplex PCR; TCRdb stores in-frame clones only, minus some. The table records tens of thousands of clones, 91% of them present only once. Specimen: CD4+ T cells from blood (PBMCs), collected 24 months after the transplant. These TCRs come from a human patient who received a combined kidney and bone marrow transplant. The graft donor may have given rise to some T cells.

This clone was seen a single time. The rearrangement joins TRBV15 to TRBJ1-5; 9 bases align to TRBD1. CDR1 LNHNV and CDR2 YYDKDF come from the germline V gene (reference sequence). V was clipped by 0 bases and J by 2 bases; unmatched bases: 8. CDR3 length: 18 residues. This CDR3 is CATSREGQGGDGNQPQHF. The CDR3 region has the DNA TGTGCCACCAGCAGAGAGGGACAGGGAGGAGACGGCAATCAGCCCCAGCATTTT.

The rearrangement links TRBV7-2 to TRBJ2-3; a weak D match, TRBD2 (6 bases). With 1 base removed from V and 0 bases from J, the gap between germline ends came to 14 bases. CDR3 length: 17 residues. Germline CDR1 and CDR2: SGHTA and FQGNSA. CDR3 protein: CASSLDLLGSSTDTQYF. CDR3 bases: TGTGCCAGCAGCTTAGATTTGCTCGGGAGTAGCACAGATACGCAGTATTTT.

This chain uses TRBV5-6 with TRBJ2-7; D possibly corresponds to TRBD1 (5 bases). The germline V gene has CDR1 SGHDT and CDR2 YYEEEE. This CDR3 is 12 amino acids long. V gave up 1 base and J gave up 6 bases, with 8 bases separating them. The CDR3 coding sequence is TGTGCCAGCAGCTTGAGACAGCTCGAGCAGTACTTC. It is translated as CASSLRQLEQYF.

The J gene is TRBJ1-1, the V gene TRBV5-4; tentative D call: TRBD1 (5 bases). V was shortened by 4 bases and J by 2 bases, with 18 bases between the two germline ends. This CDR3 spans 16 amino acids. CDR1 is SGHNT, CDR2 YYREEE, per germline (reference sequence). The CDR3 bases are TGTGCCAGCAGCCCCCTTAGGCAGGGTGAAAACACTGAAGCTTTCTTT. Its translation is CASSPLRQGENTEAFF.

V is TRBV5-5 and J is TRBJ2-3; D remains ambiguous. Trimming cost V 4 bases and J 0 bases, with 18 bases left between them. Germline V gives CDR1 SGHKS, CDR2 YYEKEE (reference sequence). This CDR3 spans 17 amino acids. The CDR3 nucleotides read TGTGCCAGCAGCCACTTATACCCCCCGACTAGCACAGATACGCAGTATTTT. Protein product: CASSHLYPPTSTDTQYF. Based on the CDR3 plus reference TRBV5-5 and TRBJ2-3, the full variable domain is DAGVTQSPTHLIKTRGQQVTLRCSPISGHKSVSWYQQVLGQGPQFIFQYYEKEERGRGNFPDRFSARQFPNYSSELNVNALLLGDSALYLCASSHLYPPTSTDTQYFGPGTRLTVL.

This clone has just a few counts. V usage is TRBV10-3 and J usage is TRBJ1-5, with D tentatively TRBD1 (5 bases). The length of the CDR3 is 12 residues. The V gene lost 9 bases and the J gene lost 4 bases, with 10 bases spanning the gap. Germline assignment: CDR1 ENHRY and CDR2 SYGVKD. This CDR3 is CAMIGGNQPQHF. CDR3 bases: TGTGCCATGATTGGGGGGAATCAGCCCCAGCATTTT.

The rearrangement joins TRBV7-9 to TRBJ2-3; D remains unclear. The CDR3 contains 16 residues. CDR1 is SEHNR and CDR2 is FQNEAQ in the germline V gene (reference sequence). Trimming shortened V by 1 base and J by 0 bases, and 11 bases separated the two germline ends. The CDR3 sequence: CASSLGSRTSTDTQYF. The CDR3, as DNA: TGTGCCAGCAGCTTAGGGTCTAGAACCAGCACAGATACGCAGTATTTT. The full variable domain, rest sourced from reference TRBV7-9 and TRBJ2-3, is DTGVSQNPRHKITKRGQNVTFRCDPISEHNRLYWYRQTLGQGPEFLTYFQNEAQLEKSRLLSDRFSAERPKGSFSTLEIQRTEQGDSAMYLCASSLGSRTSTDTQYFGPGTRLTVL.

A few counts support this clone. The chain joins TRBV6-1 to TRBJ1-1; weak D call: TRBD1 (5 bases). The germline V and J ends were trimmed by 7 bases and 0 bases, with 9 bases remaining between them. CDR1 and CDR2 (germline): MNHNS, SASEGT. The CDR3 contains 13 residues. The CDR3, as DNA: TGTGCCAGCACCCCGACAGTGAACACTGAAGCTTTCTTT. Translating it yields CASTPTVNTEAFF.

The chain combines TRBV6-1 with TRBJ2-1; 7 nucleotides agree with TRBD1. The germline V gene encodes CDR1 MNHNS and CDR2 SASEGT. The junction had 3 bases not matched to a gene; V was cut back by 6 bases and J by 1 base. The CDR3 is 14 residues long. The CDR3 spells CASREQGSYNEQFF. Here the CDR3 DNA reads TGTGCCAGCAGAGAACAGGGGTCCTACAATGAGCAGTTCTTC.

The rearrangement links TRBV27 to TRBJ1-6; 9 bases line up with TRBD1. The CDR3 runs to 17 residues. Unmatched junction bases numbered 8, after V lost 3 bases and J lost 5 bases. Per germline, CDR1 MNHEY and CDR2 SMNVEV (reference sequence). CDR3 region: CASSFVQGATNNSPLHF. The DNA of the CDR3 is TGTGCCAGCAGTTTCGTACAGGGGGCCACCAATAATTCACCCCTCCACTTT.

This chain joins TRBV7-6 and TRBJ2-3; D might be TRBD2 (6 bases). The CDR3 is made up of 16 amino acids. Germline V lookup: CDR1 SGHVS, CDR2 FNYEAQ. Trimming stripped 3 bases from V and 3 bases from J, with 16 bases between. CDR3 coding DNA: TGTGCCAGCAGCTTGGATTGGGACTTAAGTACAGATACGCAGTATTTT. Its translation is CASSLDWDLSTDTQYF.

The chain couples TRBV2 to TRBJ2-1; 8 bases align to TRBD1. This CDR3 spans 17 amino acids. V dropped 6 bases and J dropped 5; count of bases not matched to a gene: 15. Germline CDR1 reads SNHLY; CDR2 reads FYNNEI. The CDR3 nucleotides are TGTGCCAGCAGGCTTCGCCATTCCGGGACAGGCGACAATGAGCAGTTCTTC. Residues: CASRLRHSGTGDNEQFF.

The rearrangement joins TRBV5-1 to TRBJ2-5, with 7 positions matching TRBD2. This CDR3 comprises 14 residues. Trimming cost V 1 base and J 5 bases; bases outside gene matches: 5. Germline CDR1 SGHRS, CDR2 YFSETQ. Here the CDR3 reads CASSLRLAAETQYF. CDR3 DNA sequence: TGCGCCAGCAGCTTGAGGCTAGCGGCGGAGACCCAGTACTTC. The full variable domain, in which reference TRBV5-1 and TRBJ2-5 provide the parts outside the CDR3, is KAGVTQTPRYLIKTRGQQVTLSCSPISGHRSVSWYQQTPGQGLQFLFEYFSETQRNKGNFPGRFSGRQFSNSRSEMNVSTLELGDSALYLCASSLRLAAETQYFGPGTRLLVL.

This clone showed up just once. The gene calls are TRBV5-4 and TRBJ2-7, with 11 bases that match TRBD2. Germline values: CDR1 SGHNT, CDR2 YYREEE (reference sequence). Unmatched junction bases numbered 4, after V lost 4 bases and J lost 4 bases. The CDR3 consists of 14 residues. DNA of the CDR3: TGTGCCAGCAGCCCCGGGACTAGCGGTTACGAGCAGTACTTC. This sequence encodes CASSPGTSGYEQYF.